This T cell receptor beta chain was captured by sequencing in a study of T-cell memory formation after mild COVID-19. Background on the study: Each donor largely had its own TCR clusters. Study-wide results and caveats: Clones that got smaller from day 15 to 85 had even CD4/CD8, while clones growing later tipped toward CD4+. Unconfirmed was the SARS-CoV-2 specificity of second-wave clones that peaked on day 37.

This clonotype was recorded many times. The antigen is undetermined. The germline gives CDR1 GTSNPN, CDR2 SVGIG (reference sequence). The CDR3 loop spans 15 amino acids. V lost 8 bases and J 1 base, leaving 17 bases between the germline ends. After 5'RACE with constant-segment primers, TCR alpha and TCR beta cDNA libraries carrying sample barcodes and UMIs were obtained. TCRdb passed the 5' RACE reads through MiXCR, listing each CDR3 protein once. The sample lists about half a million distinct CDR3 sequences; roughly 18% were seen once. This receptor was identified in an adult woman who had mild COVID-19 (a few samples of this study predate the infection). Cell type and time point are not known. The sequencing input was PBMCs or a T cell subset sorted from them (not recorded which). The genes are TRBV30 and TRBJ2-2; D gene ambiguous. CDR3 sequence reads: CAHPGRNLNTGELFF. In nucleotides, the CDR3 is TGTGCCCATCCTGGGCGAAATCTGAACACCGGGGAGCTGTTTTTT.